Detailed here is one T cell receptor beta chain. This record comes from a study of T cell responses to AZD1222 COVID-19 vaccine. The germline V gene has CDR1 SGHTA and CDR2 FQGTGA. This CDR3 spans 14 amino acids. The V end was cut by 5 bases, the J end by 1 base, with 11 bases between. Sequencing was performed with immunoSEQ multiplex PCR; in TCRdb, only in-frame clones are kept and a portion is missing. The sample consists of approximately 120,000 clones, more than 70% of them appearing once. The chain combines TRBV7-3 with TRBJ2-5; tentative D call: TRBD1 (6 bases). The source of this sequence is an adult in good health. The sample consisted of peripheral blood, taken on day 0 of AZD1222 vaccination. The DNA of the CDR3 is TGTGCCAGCAGCAGTACAGGGTTCCAAGAGACCCAGTACTTC. This gives the protein CASSSTGFQETQYF.